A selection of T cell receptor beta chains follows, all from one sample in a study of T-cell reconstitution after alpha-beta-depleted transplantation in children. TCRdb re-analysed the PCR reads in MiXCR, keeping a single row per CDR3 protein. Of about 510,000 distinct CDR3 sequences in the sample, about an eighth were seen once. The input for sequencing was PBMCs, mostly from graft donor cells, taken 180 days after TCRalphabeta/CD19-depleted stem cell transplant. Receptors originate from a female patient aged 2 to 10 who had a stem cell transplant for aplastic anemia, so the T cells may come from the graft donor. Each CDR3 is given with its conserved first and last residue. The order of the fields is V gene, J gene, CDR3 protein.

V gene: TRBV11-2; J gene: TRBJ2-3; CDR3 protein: CASSLDPPLRETDTQYF
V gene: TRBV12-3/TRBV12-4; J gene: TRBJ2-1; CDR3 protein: CASSLAGGVNEQFF
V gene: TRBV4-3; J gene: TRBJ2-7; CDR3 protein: CASSPRGGAILEQYF
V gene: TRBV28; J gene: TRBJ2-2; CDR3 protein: CASSLKAFIPNTGELFF
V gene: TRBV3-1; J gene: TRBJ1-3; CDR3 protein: CASSQRTGLTGNTIYF
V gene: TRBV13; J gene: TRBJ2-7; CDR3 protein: CASSSAGTGGHEQYF
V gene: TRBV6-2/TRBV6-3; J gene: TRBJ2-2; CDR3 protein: CASSDNSGAPNTGELFF
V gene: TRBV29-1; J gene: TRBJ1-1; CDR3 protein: CSGGRDDHTEAFF
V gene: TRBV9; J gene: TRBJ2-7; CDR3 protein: CASSPSRGASYEQYF
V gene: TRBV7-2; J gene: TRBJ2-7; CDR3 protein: CASSLGGIGGYEQYF
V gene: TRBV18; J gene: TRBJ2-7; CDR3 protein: CASSPSGAGRNYEQYF
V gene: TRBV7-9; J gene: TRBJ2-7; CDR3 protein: CASSLMGGTIHEQYF
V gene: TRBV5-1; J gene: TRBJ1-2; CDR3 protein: CASEGGYGYTF
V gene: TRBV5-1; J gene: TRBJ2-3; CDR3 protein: CASSLIAGVNTDTQYF
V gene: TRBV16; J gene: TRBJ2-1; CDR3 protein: CASSQYADEQFF
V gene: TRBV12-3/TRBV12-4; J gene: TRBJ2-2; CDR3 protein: CASRASGSVAGELFF
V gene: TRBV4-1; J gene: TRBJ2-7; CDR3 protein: CASSLELAAYEQYF
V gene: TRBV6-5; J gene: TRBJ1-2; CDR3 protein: CASSYGGRNYGYTF
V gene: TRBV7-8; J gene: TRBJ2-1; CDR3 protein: CASSLLKGYNEQFF
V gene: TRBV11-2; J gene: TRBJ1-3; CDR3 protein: CASSSGQAGNTIYF
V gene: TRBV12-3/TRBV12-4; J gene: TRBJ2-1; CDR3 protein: CASSLFGGFNEQFF
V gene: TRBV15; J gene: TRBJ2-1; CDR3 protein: CATRSSGSPNYNEQFF
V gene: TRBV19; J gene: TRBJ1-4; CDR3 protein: CASSLPGANEKLFF
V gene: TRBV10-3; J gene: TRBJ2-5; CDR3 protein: CAISDNPGVRQGDEETQYF
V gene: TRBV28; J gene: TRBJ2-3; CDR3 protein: CASGSLAGGNTDTQYF
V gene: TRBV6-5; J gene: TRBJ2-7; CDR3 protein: CASSYRPSEHEQYF
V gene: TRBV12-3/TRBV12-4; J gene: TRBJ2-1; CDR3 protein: CASSLAGLQFF
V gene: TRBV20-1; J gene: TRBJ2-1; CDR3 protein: CSATGERGVPREQFF
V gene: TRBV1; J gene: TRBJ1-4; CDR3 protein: CTSSRPQTARDANEKLFF
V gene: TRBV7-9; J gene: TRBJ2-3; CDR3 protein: CASSLAPDRVTDTQYF
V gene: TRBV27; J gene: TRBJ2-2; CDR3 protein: CASSLLAGGAGELFF
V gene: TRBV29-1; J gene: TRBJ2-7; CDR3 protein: CSEEGGRTYRSGGYEQYF
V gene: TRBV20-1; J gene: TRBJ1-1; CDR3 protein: CSARVQGRMMNTEAFF
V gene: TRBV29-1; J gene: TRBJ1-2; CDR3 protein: CSVEGLPLENYGYTF
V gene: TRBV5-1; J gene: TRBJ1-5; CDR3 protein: CASSLEPGLHSNQPQHF
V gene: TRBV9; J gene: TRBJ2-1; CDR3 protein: CASSVGTSGAPLSHNEQFF
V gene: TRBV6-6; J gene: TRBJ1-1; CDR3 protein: CASTSDRIYPNTEAFF
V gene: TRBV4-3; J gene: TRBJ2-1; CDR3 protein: CASSQDWSSGYNEQFF
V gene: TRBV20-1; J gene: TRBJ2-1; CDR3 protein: CSARDFLGAGTSGSLAEQFF
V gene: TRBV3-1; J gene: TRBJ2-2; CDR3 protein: CASSYRELTGELFF
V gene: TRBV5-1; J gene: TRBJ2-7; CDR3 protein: CASSLESSSYEQYF
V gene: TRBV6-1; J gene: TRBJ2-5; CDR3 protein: CASSNPGLAANENTETQYF
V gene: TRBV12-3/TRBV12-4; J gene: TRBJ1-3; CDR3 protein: CVSSSTGRSSGNTIYF
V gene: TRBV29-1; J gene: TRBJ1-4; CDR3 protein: CSVAKRAGNEKLFF
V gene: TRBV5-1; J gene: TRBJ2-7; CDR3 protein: CASSSNGLAGYEQYF
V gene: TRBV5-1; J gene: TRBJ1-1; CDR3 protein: CASSLGQAAEAFF
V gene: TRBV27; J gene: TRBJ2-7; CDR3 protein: CASGEGGLPEQYF
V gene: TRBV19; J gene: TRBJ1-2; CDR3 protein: CASSSSGTGDYGYTF
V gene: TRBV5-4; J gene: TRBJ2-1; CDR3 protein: CASSLGGRGGGYNEQFF
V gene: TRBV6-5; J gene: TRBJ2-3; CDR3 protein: CASSYNGRDTDTQYF
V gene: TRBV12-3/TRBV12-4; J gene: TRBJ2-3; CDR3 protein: CASSVLLPHTDTQYF